This passage covers 30 T cell receptor beta chains from one sample sequenced in a study of T-cell memory formation after mild COVID-19. TCRdb passed the 5' RACE reads through MiXCR, listing each CDR3 protein once. The table lists about 430,000 distinct CDR3 sequences, 24% of them singletons. The sample taken for sequencing was PBMCs or a T cell subset sorted from them (not recorded which). Every receptor here comes from an adult woman who had mild COVID-19 (a few samples of this study predate the infection). Cell type and time point are not known.

The V and J genes are TRBV12-3 or TRBV12-4 and TRBJ2-3, with D perhaps TRBD1 or TRBD2 (6 bases each). The CDR3 is 16 amino acids. The V and J ends lost 4 bases and 4 bases respectively, with 18 bases between them. CDR3 loop: CASSWGASPLPDTQYF. The CDR3 region has the DNA TGTGCCAGCAGTTGGGGGGCTAGCCCGCTACCAGATACGCAGTATTTT.

This clonotype was detected a few times. V gene TRBV7-2 combines with J gene TRBJ1-1; 8 positions agree with TRBD1. V lost 1 base and J lost 4; bases outside the gene matches: 5. Germline CDR1 SGHTA, CDR2 FQGNSA. The CDR3 has 15 residues. The CDR3 nucleotides read TGTGCCAGCAGCTTAGGCAGGGGGCAGAGCACTGAAGCTTTCTTT. The encoded protein is CASSLGRGQSTEAFF.

There are a few counts of this clonotype. The chain carries TRBV20-1 and TRBJ2-7; tentative D call: TRBD2 (6 bases). The CDR3 has 11 amino acids. Trimming took off 6 bases at V and 5 bases at J, with 11 bases between the two ends. CDR1 is DFQATT and CDR2 is SNEGSKA in the germline V gene (reference sequence). The CDR3 DNA follows: TGCAGTGCCCCACGCGGGAACGAGCAGTACTTC. This translates into CSAPRGNEQYF.

CDR3 sequence reads: CASSAPDRVNNQPQHF. The CDR3, as DNA: TGTGCCAGCAGCGCCCCCGACAGGGTTAACAATCAGCCCCAGCATTTT. The chain links TRBV21-1 to TRBJ1-5; TRBD1, as called in the table, went unchecked against the DNA. TRBV21-1 is labeled a pseudogene. This CDR3 region has 16 residues.

The chain combines TRBV7-3 with TRBJ2-3; no clear D. The CDR3 consists of 14 residues. CDR1 is SGHTA, CDR2 FQGTGA, per germline. The germline V and J ends were trimmed by 4 bases and 4 bases, with 12 bases remaining between them. This CDR3 is CASSSRHGADTQYF. The CDR3 nucleotides are TGTGCCAGCAGCTCACGACACGGCGCAGATACGCAGTATTTT.

This clonotype was observed a handful of times. The rearrangement uses TRBV6-4 and TRBJ2-2; tentative D call: TRBD2 (5 bases). CDR1 is MRHNA and CDR2 is SNTAGT in the germline V gene. With 0 bases removed from V and 1 base from J, the gap between germline ends came to 9 bases. The CDR3 extends over 16 amino acids. CDR3 in DNA: TGTGCCAGCAGTGACTCGGTCCGGGGGAACACCGGGGAGCTGTTTTTT. Translation gives CASSDSVRGNTGELFF.

V gene TRBV7-2 combines with J gene TRBJ2-4; 8 nucleotides agree with TRBD1. This CDR3 comprises 14 residues. With V trimmed by 1 base and J by 8 bases, 4 bases remained unmatched. CDR1 is SGHTA and CDR2 is FQGNSA in the germline V gene. For the CDR3, the DNA is TGTGCCAGCAGCTTAGGGACAGGGACGGACATTCAGTACTTC. It is translated as CASSLGTGTDIQYF.

This clonotype has a count of ten or more. This chain connects TRBV7-2 to TRBJ1-5, with a possible D match to TRBD1 (6 bases). Between the trimmed V and J ends, which lost 1 base and 3 bases, there was a span of 7 bases. Germline CDR1 reads SGHTA; CDR2 reads FQGNSA. The CDR3 has 14 residues. The CDR3 sequence is CASSLGQVNQPQHF. The CDR3 DNA reads as TGTGCCAGCAGCTTAGGACAGGTCAATCAGCCCCAGCATTTT.

This clonotype has ten or more counts. V usage is TRBV5-5 and J usage is TRBJ1-1, with D possibly being TRBD1 (5 bases). The germline gives CDR1 SGHKS, CDR2 YYEKEE (reference sequence). Trimming removed 4 bases at V and 11 bases at J, with 18 bases between. This CDR3 spans 13 amino acids. CDR3 in amino acids: CASSPDSDPWAFF. The CDR3 DNA reads TGTGCCAGCAGCCCTGACAGTGACCCGTGGGCTTTCTTT.

This clonotype was picked up a small number of times. The chain couples TRBV12-3 or TRBV12-4 to TRBJ2-3, with TRBD1 as a possible D gene (5 bases). The CDR3 runs 14 residues. V shed 6 bases and J shed 0 bases, with 10 bases lying between them. CDR3 residues: CASRKAGSTDTQYF. The CDR3 DNA is TGTGCCAGCAGAAAGGCAGGGAGCACAGATACGCAGTATTTT.

This chain uses TRBV4-1 with TRBJ2-7; 8 nucleotides align to TRBD2. This CDR3 spans 16 amino acids. Germline CDR1 reads MGHRA; CDR2 reads YSYEKL. V lost 0 bases and J lost 0; bases outside the gene matches: 4. In DNA form, the CDR3 reads TGCGCCAGCAGCCAAGATCTGCGGGGGGTCTCCTACGAGCAGTACTTC. Amino acids: CASSQDLRGVSYEQYF.

This clonotype showed up just a few times. One end of the junction does not line up with germline, which may come from a read error. V usage is TRBV18 and J usage is TRBJ1-1; 9 bases map to TRBD1. CDR3 length: 14 residues. Germline lookup yields CDR1 KGHSH and CDR2 LQKENI. In DNA, the CDR3 is TGTGCCAGCTCTCCACAGGGGGCTAGCACTGAAGCTTTCTTT. Translation gives CASSPQGASTEAFF.

This chain links TRBV6-5 with TRBJ2-5; D remains unclear. The CDR3 consists of 13 residues. The germline CDR1 and CDR2 sequences are MNHEY and SVGAGI. Trimming took 2 bases from V and 5 from J, leaving 9 bases between them. The chain's CDR3 is CASSYGGVETQYF. The CDR3 region has the DNA TGTGCCAGCAGTTACGGTGGGGTGGAGACCCAGTACTTC.

In this sample, this clonotype turned up many times. The chain has TRBV20-1 and TRBJ2-3, with TRBD2 identical over 8 bases. Per germline, CDR1 DFQATT and CDR2 SNEGSKA (reference sequence). The V gene end was trimmed by 2 bases and the J gene end by 5 bases; junction bases not matched to a gene: 18. This CDR3 spans 18 amino acids. The CDR3 reads CSARISGGSSGIKDTQYF. DNA of the CDR3: TGCAGTGCTAGAATCTCGGGAGGGAGTTCAGGGATCAAAGATACGCAGTATTTT.

The chain's CDR3 is CASSLYPQGEETQYF. CDR3 DNA: TGCGCCAGCAGCTTGTATCCACAGGGCGAAGAGACCCAGTACTTC. The V and J genes are TRBV5-1 and TRBJ2-5; perhaps TRBD1 as D (6 bases). Germline CDR1 is SGHRS and CDR2 is YFSETQ. Trimming removed 1 base from V and 3 bases from J, with 13 bases in between. The CDR3 has 15 residues.

The V gene is TRBV20-1, the J gene TRBJ1-1; no clear D gene. This CDR3 region has 16 residues. Germline V gene sequence: CDR1 DFQATT, CDR2 SNEGSKA (reference sequence). V lost 1 base to trimming and J lost 3 bases, with 18 bases between them. In DNA, the CDR3 is TGCAGTGCTAGAGGGTTCCGGGCGGGGATGGACACTGAAGCTTTCTTT. Protein: CSARGFRAGMDTEAFF.

There are many counts of this clonotype. The chain carries TRBV27 and TRBJ2-5; 10 bases line up with TRBD2. This CDR3 region has 16 residues. CDR1 and CDR2 from the germline V gene are MNHEY and SMNVEV (reference sequence). J lost 5 bases, V lost 1 base, and 7 bases had no gene match. For the CDR3, the DNA is TGTGCCAGCAGTTTATTGTCTAGCGGGAGTGGGGAGACCCAGTACTTC. This translates into CASSLLSSGSGETQYF.

This clonotype has only a few counts. The gene calls are TRBV7-2 and TRBJ2-5; D unresolved. The germline V and J ends were trimmed by 0 bases and 2 bases, with 10 bases remaining between them. Germline V gene data show CDR1 as SGHTA and CDR2 as FQGNSA. This CDR3 comprises 15 residues. CDR3 region: CASSLAGSYQETQYF. The DNA for the CDR3 is TGTGCCAGCAGCTTAGCGGGCAGCTATCAAGAGACCCAGTACTTC.

This rearrangement joins TRBV20-1 to TRBJ2-4, with 9 bases lining up with TRBD2. This CDR3 contains 14 residues. V was clipped by 4 bases and J by 3 bases; unmatched bases: 4. CDR1 is DFQATT, CDR2 SNEGSKA, per germline (reference sequence). The CDR3 nucleotides are TGCAGTGCTAAGGCGGGAGGGGACAAAAACATTCAGTACTTC. Translation gives CSAKAGGDKNIQYF.

This rearrangement joins TRBV7-6 to TRBJ2-2, with 12 bases that match TRBD2. There are 16 residues in the CDR3. The junction had 8 bases not matched to a gene; V was cut back by 5 bases and J by 7 bases. Germline values: CDR1 SGHVS, CDR2 FNYEAQ. In nucleotides, the CDR3 is TGTGCCAGCAGCACAATGACTAGCGGGAGTAACGGGGAGCTGTTTTTT. This encodes CASSTMTSGSNGELFF.

This clonotype was recorded a few times. The chain has TRBV5-5 and TRBJ2-7; D remains unclear. This CDR3 spans 11 amino acids. Per germline, CDR1 SGHKS and CDR2 YYEKEE (reference sequence). Between the trimmed V and J ends, which lost 7 bases and 3 bases, there was a span of 8 bases. The CDR3 reads CASAMGYEQYF. Written as DNA, the CDR3 is TGTGCCAGCGCAATGGGCTACGAGCAGTACTTC.

V usage is TRBV9 and J usage is TRBJ2-7; D unclear. V dropped 1 base and J dropped 2 bases, with 7 bases sitting between them. Per germline, CDR1 SGDLS and CDR2 YYNGEE. This CDR3 region has 13 residues. CDR3 sequence reads: CASSVKPAYEQYF. CDR3 bases: TGTGCCAGCAGCGTAAAACCCGCCTACGAGCAGTACTTC.

This clonotype was recorded only once. The J gene is TRBJ2-1, the V gene TRBV10-3; 9 positions match TRBD2. CDR3 length: 15 residues. In germline, CDR1 is ENHRY, CDR2 SYGVKD. The junction had 6 bases not matched to a gene; V was cut back by 3 bases and J by 6 bases. CDR3 region: CAISDPGGRGNEQFF. The CDR3 region has the DNA TGTGCCATCAGTGACCCCGGCGGGAGGGGCAATGAGCAGTTCTTC.

Here the CDR3 reads CASRLPGQGYQETQYF. CDR3 bases: TGTGCCAGCAGATTACCCGGACAGGGCTACCAAGAGACCCAGTACTTC. This chain connects TRBV7-9 to TRBJ2-5; 8 bases agree with TRBD1. Germline V gene lookup returns CDR1 SEHNR and CDR2 FQNEAQ (reference sequence). The CDR3 covers 16 residues. J was trimmed by 0 bases and V by 6 bases; bases with no gene match: 9.

The genes are TRBV6-5 and TRBJ2-4; the match to TRBD2 covers 12 bases. CDR1 and CDR2 (germline): MNHEY, SVGAGI. The junction had 25 bases not matched to a gene; V was cut back by 7 bases and J by 9 bases. This CDR3 contains 20 residues. CDR3 loop: CASKNRGPRPTSGSESIQYF. CDR3 sequence (DNA): TGTGCCAGCAAAAACAGGGGGCCCCGACCGACTAGCGGGAGTGAGAGCATTCAGTACTTC.

At least ten counts were recorded for this clonotype. The rearrangement links TRBV7-9 to TRBJ1-2; 9 bases map to TRBD1. The trim removed 5 bases at V and 6 bases at J, leaving 10 bases unmatched. Germline V gene data show CDR1 as SEHNR and CDR2 as FQNEAQ (reference sequence). The CDR3 loop spans 15 amino acids. The CDR3 region has the DNA TGTGCCAGCAGCAATCACTGGACAGGGGAGGATGGCTACACCTTC. Amino acids: CASSNHWTGEDGYTF.

This clonotype was seen a handful of times. This chain links TRBV30 with TRBJ2-5; D perhaps matches TRBD2 (6 bases). CDR1 GTSNPN and CDR2 SVGIG come from the germline V gene (reference sequence). Between the trimmed V and J ends, which lost 0 bases and 5 bases, there was a span of 13 bases. The CDR3 sequence is 14 residues long. CDR3 region: CAWSVGGSVETQYF. The CDR3 DNA reads as TGTGCCTGGAGTGTCGGAGGGTCAGTGGAGACCCAGTACTTC.

The rearrangement links TRBV7-9 to TRBJ1-1; 8 positions agree with TRBD1. With V trimmed by 5 bases and J by 5 bases, 1 base remained unmatched. This CDR3 is built from 12 residues. Germline assignment: CDR1 SEHNR and CDR2 FQNEAQ (reference sequence). As DNA, the CDR3 is TGTGCCAGCAGCCGGACAGGGACTGAAGCTTTCTTT. Translating it yields CASSRTGTEAFF. Supplemented by reference TRBV7-9 and TRBJ1-1, the full variable domain reads DTGVSQNPRHKITKRGQNVTFRCDPISEHNRLYWYRQTLGQGPEFLTYFQNEAQLEKSRLLSDRFSAERPKGSFSTLEIQRTEQGDSAMYLCASSRTGTEAFFGQGTRLTVV.

The CDR3 coding sequence is TGTGCCAGCAGCCCGCATTGGGGGGCCAGCTCCTACGAGCAGTACTTC. Amino acid sequence: CASSPHWGASSYEQYF. The chain carries TRBV7-6 and TRBJ2-7; D possibly matches TRBD1 or TRBD2 (6 bases each). CDR3 length: 16 amino acids. CDR1 is SGHVS and CDR2 is FNYEAQ in the germline V gene. V was cut by 5 bases and J by 0 bases, with 17 bases left in between.

The chain carries TRBV9 and TRBJ2-1, with TRBD2 matching over 7 bases. CDR1 is SGDLS and CDR2 is YYNGEE in the germline V gene. V gave up 4 bases and J gave up 9 bases; unmatched junction bases: 7. There are 13 residues in the CDR3. The CDR3, as DNA: TGTGCCAGCAGCCCCGGGACTAATATTGAGCAGTTCTTC. Amino acid sequence: CASSPGTNIEQFF.